Each of the 28 T cell receptor beta chains below was sequenced from the same sample in a study of T cells in Graves' hyperthyroidism and ophthalmopathy. Authors of the study amplified TCR beta CDR3 regions from RNA transcripts. Researchers ran a first-round RT-PCR on the TCR CDR3 using the HTBI primer set. TCRdb recomputed calls from the multiplex PCR reads with MiXCR, one row per CDR3 protein. The table shows about 640,000 distinct CDR3 sequences, with less than 25% occurring only once. The material sequenced was blood. The receptors were gathered from a man under 40 with Graves' ophthalmopathy.

This clonotype was seen repeatedly, ten times or more. This chain connects TRBV20-1 to TRBJ2-7, with TRBD1 matching over 8 bases. The CDR3 contains 13 residues. V shed 5 bases, J shed 4 bases, and the junction held 7 bases outside the gene matches. Germline V lookup: CDR1 DFQATT, CDR2 SNEGSKA (reference sequence). CDR3 bases: TGCAGTGCTCCGGCAGGGGGCAAGTACGAGCAGTACTTC. Residues: CSAPAGGKYEQYF.

This clonotype was observed many times. V gene TRBV19 combines with J gene TRBJ1-6; the D gene is possibly TRBD1 (5 bases). Germline CDR1 LNHDA, CDR2 SQIVND (reference sequence). V was clipped by 9 bases and J by 4 bases, with 16 bases between them. The CDR3 has 15 amino acids. This CDR3 is CASSPGTAYNSPLHF. CDR3 DNA sequence: TGTGCCAGCAGCCCCGGGACGGCTTATAATTCACCCCTCCACTTT. Drawing the rest from reference TRBV19 and TRBJ1-6, the complete variable domain is DGGITQSPKYLFRKEGQNVTLSCEQNLNHDAMYWYRQDPGQGLRLIYYSQIVNDFQKGDIAEGYSVSREKKESFPLTVTSAQKNPTAFYLCASSPGTAYNSPLHFGNGTRLTVT.

This clonotype was seen just once. The chain is built from TRBV6-2 or TRBV6-3 and TRBJ2-1, with D possibly TRBD2 on 6 matching bases. Trimming left V 2 bases short and J 7 bases short, with 9 bases between. This CDR3 spans 13 amino acids. Germline CDR1 MNHEY, CDR2 SVGEGT. CDR3 coding DNA: TGTGCCAGCAGTTACGGGACTGCAAATGAGCAGTTCTTC. Protein product: CASSYGTANEQFF.

This clonotype was counted only a few times. The V call is TRBV5-1, the J call TRBJ2-6; unclear D gene. Deletions cut 5 bases from V and 1 base from J, with 10 bases between. The CDR3 loop spans 15 amino acids. Germline V gene lookup returns CDR1 SGHRS and CDR2 YFSETQ. The DNA of the CDR3 is TGCGCCAGCAGTTTTGACGGGTCTGGGGCCAACGTCCTGACTTTC. Translation: CASSFDGSGANVLTF.

This clonotype has only a few counts. J is TRBJ2-1 and V is TRBV16; D tentatively fits TRBD1 or TRBD2 (5 bases each). The CDR3 is 12 amino acids. Germline-derived CDR1 and CDR2 are KGHSY and FQNENV. V lost 0 bases and J 13 bases, leaving 10 bases between the germline ends. The DNA for the CDR3 is TGTGCCAGCAGCCAATCGACGGGACCTCAGTTCTTC. The encoded protein is CASSQSTGPQFF.

This chain links TRBV20-1 with TRBJ1-1, with no clear D. This CDR3 region has 16 residues. V lost 0 bases to trimming and J lost 0 bases, with 14 bases between them. The germline V gene encodes CDR1 DFQATT and CDR2 SNEGSKA (reference sequence). CDR3 sequence reads: CSARDLNGQMNTEAFF. The DNA of the CDR3 is TGCAGTGCTAGAGATCTTAACGGGCAGATGAACACTGAAGCTTTCTTT.

As regards this clonotype: This may arise from a read error, as a much more abundant clone is one base away. DNA of the CDR3: TGTGCCTGGAGTGAGGGCCAAACCCTCGAGCAGTACTTC. This gives the protein CAWSEGQTLEQYF. The chain couples TRBV30 to TRBJ2-7, with D uncertain. CDR1 and CDR2 from the germline V gene are GTSNPN and SVGIG (reference sequence). Trimming pared 1 base from V and 6 bases from J, leaving 13 bases between. This CDR3 contains 13 residues. Drawing the rest from reference TRBV30 and TRBJ2-7, the complete variable domain is SQTIHQWPATLVQPVGSPLSLECTVEGTSNPNLYWYRQAAGRGLQLLFYSVGIGQISSEVPQNLSASRPQDRQFILSSKKLLLSDSGFYLCAWSEGQTLEQYFGPGTRLTVT.

This chain joins TRBV4-3 and TRBJ1-2; the D is unclear. V was clipped by 1 base and J by 6 bases, with 15 bases between them. Germline values: CDR1 LGHNA, CDR2 YSLEER. The CDR3 spans 15 residues. The CDR3 sequence: CASSQVGRASDGYTF. The CDR3 nucleotides read TGCGCCAGCAGCCAAGTGGGTCGGGCGTCGGATGGCTACACCTTC.

In its sample, this clonotype was seen a few times. This sequence joins TRBV7-9 and TRBJ2-1; 7 bases are a match to TRBD2. This CDR3 is built from 20 residues. The V gene end was trimmed by 5 bases and the J gene end by 0 bases; junction bases not matched to a gene: 19. Germline V CDR1 and CDR2: SEHNR, FQNEAQ (reference sequence). The CDR3, as DNA: TGTGCCAGCAGCGTAATGGGAGGGAGGGGAGGCCTCCCCTCCTACAATGAGCAGTTCTTC. Translating it yields CASSVMGGRGGLPSYNEQFF. Using reference TRBV7-9 and TRBJ2-1 for the parts outside the CDR3, the full variable domain is DTGVSQNPRHKITKRGQNVTFRCDPISEHNRLYWYRQTLGQGPEFLTYFQNEAQLEKSRLLSDRFSAERPKGSFSTLEIQRTEQGDSAMYLCASSVMGGRGGLPSYNEQFFGPGTRLTVL.

This clonotype came up a few times. The V call is TRBV11-3, the J call TRBJ2-7; TRBD2 matches 8 bases. CDR1 is SGHNT, CDR2 YENEEA, per germline. V was pared by 5 bases and J by 3 bases, with 9 bases of the junction left unmatched. This CDR3 spans 15 amino acids. In DNA, the CDR3 is TGTGCCAGCAGCCTTTCCGGGGGGGCGGGCTACGAGCAGTACTTC. It is translated as CASSLSGGAGYEQYF.

This clonotype was counted only a few times. The rearrangement joins TRBV5-1 to TRBJ2-2; 9 nucleotides agree with TRBD1. J gave up 5 bases and V 2 bases, and 10 bases lay outside the gene matches. This CDR3 spans 17 amino acids. Germline assignment: CDR1 SGHRS and CDR2 YFSETQ. The CDR3 coding sequence is TGCGCCAGCAGCTTAGAGGCGGACAGGGGTGAGACCGGGGAGCTGTTTTTT. It codes for CASSLEADRGETGELFF.

This chain connects TRBV12-3 or TRBV12-4 to TRBJ2-7; TRBD2 agrees at 11 bases. V lost 8 bases and J lost 6; bases outside the gene matches: 6. The CDR3 sequence is 13 residues long. CDR3 in amino acids: CASCTSGSGEQYF. The CDR3, as DNA: TGTGCCAGCTGTACTAGCGGGAGCGGCGAGCAGTACTTC.

The sample holds a few counts of this clonotype. This sequence joins TRBV29-1 and TRBJ1-1; D remains ambiguous. Germline V gene sequence: CDR1 SQVTM, CDR2 ANQGSEA. There are 12 residues in the CDR3. Trimming cost V 5 bases and J 6 bases, with 13 bases left between them. CDR3 DNA sequence: TGCAGCGTTAGGAAGACGGGCGCTGAAGCTTTCTTT. Protein: CSVRKTGAEAFF.

The chain combines TRBV20-1 with TRBJ2-7; TRBD1 might be the D (6 bases). Germline CDR1 is DFQATT and CDR2 is SNEGSKA (reference sequence). Trimming stripped 4 bases from V and 4 bases from J, with 8 bases between. CDR3 length: 11 amino acids. The chain's CDR3 is CSATGEYEQYF. For the CDR3, the DNA is TGCAGTGCTACAGGGGAGTACGAGCAGTACTTC.

There are a few counts of this clonotype. The gene calls are TRBV2 and TRBJ1-2; D not resolved. Trimming shortened V by 3 bases and J by 4 bases, and 12 bases separated the two germline ends. Germline V gene sequence: CDR1 SNHLY, CDR2 FYNNEI. CDR3 size: 14 residues. CDR3: CASSELAGGYGYTF. CDR3 nucleotide sequence: TGTGCCAGCAGTGAGTTGGCAGGTGGCTATGGCTACACCTTC.

The chain carries TRBV7-8 and TRBJ1-4; D call uncertain. V lost 2 bases and J 2 bases, leaving 12 bases between the germline ends. Germline V lookup: CDR1 SGHVS, CDR2 FQNEAQ. This CDR3 has 16 residues. CDR3 DNA sequence: TGTGCCAGCAGCTTATTGGCCGGCGCGACTAATGAAAAACTGTTTTTT. Its protein is CASSLLAGATNEKLFF.

This clonotype was detected a few times. The V gene is TRBV18, the J gene TRBJ2-3; the match to TRBD2 covers 11 bases. Germline CDR1 reads KGHSH; CDR2 reads LQKENI. The CDR3 totals 17 residues. V gave up 5 bases and J gave up 2 bases; unmatched junction bases: 9. The CDR3 bases are TGTGCCAGCTCAACGGGACTAGCGGAGATAATCACAGATACGCAGTATTTT. It codes for CASSTGLAEIITDTQYF. Drawing the rest from reference TRBV18 and TRBJ2-3, the complete variable domain is NAGVMQNPRHLVRRRGQEARLRCSPMKGHSHVYWYRQLPEEGLKFMVYLQKENIIDESGMPKERFSAEFPKEGPSILRIQQVVRGDSAAYFCASSTGLAEIITDTQYFGPGTRLTVL.

The sample holds a few counts of this clonotype. The chain uses TRBV7-8 and TRBJ2-2; 7 positions match TRBD2. The CDR3 is 17 residues long. Germline CDR1 and CDR2: SGHVS and FQNEAQ. The junction had 4 bases not matched to a gene; V was cut back by 0 bases and J by 0 bases. The CDR3 DNA follows: TGTGCCAGCAGCTTAGCGGGAGGGAGGGCGAACACCGGGGAGCTGTTTTTT. It translates to CASSLAGGRANTGELFF.

Only a few counts were recorded for this clonotype. The chain links TRBV4-3 to TRBJ2-7, with unresolved D. The CDR3 loop spans 18 amino acids. Germline CDR1 is LGHNA and CDR2 is YSLEER. The germline V and J ends were trimmed by 0 bases and 3 bases, with 21 bases remaining between them. This chain's CDR3 is CASSQEFFVSSRHYEQYF. In DNA, the CDR3 is TGCGCCAGCAGCCAAGAATTCTTTGTAAGTAGCAGGCACTACGAGCAGTACTTC.

This chain links TRBV4-3 with TRBJ1-1; D remains unclear. The CDR3 consists of 16 residues. In germline, CDR1 is LGHNA, CDR2 YSLEER. Trimming shortened V by 1 base and J by 3 bases, and 15 bases separated the two germline ends. CDR3 sequence (DNA): TGCGCCAGCAGCCAAGGGGTGACCCGAAGGGACACTGAAGCTTTCTTT. Amino acid sequence: CASSQGVTRRDTEAFF.

A few counts support this clonotype. The chain employs TRBV19 and TRBJ1-5; a possible D gene is TRBD1 (5 bases). CDR3 size: 15 residues. Deletions cut 7 bases from V and 7 bases from J, with 20 bases between. Germline V CDR1 and CDR2: LNHDA, SQIVND (reference sequence). The CDR3 nucleotides read TGTGCCAGTATTGGGAAATCCGGGGGTTTGCAGCCCCAGCATTTT. Its protein is CASIGKSGGLQPQHF.

This clonotype was observed many times. The rearrangement uses TRBV6-6 and TRBJ1-1, with D perhaps TRBD1 (6 bases). Trimming took 0 bases from V and 0 from J, leaving 8 bases between them. There are 15 residues in the CDR3. Germline CDR1 reads MNHNY; CDR2 reads SVGAGI (reference sequence). Here the CDR3 DNA reads TGTGCCAGCAGTTACTCTGGACAGATGAACACTGAAGCTTTCTTT. Encoded protein: CASSYSGQMNTEAFF.

Notes on this clonotype: Since a much larger clone is just one base distant, this may be a read error. J is TRBJ2-1 and V is TRBV11-2; D call uncertain. Germline CDR1 and CDR2: SGHAT and FQNNGV. This CDR3 has 12 amino acids. DNA for the CDR3: TGTGCCAGCAGCTTAAAGGGCAATGGGCAGTTCTTC. It codes for CASSLKGNGQFF. The whole variable domain, filled in from reference TRBV11-2 and TRBJ2-1, reads EAGVAQSPRYKIIEKRQSVAFWCNPISGHATLYWYQQILGQGPKLLIQFQNNGVVDDSQLPKDRFSAERLKGVDSTLKIQPAKLEDSAVYLCASSLKGNGQFFGPGTRLTVL.

This chain links TRBV29-1 with TRBJ2-5, with no clear D. There are 18 residues in the CDR3. Per the germline V gene, CDR1 is SQVTM and CDR2 is ANQGSEA. Trimming cost V 3 bases and J 6 bases, with 29 bases left between them. The CDR3 reads CSVEGWTYQIVGQKTQYF. The CDR3 coding sequence is TGCAGCGTTGAGGGGTGGACCTACCAGATAGTGGGTCAAAAGACCCAGTACTTC.

This clonotype occurred many times. The gene calls are TRBV30 and TRBJ1-1, with D tentatively TRBD1 (6 bases). The V end was cut by 2 bases, the J end by 6 bases, with 19 bases between. This CDR3 has 15 amino acids. Germline V CDR1 and CDR2: GTSNPN, SVGIG (reference sequence). CDR3 in DNA: TGTGCCTGGAGTAGAAGGGGGAGGGCGGTTGCTGAAGCTTTCTTT. Protein sequence: CAWSRRGRAVAEAFF.

This clonotype was seen ten or more times. This chain uses TRBV7-2 with TRBJ2-7, with D perhaps matching TRBD1 or TRBD2 (5 bases each). Germline V gene sequence: CDR1 SGHTA, CDR2 FQGNSA. The CDR3 extends over 14 amino acids. V was pared by 7 bases and J by 0 bases, with 13 bases between. The CDR3 DNA reads as TGTGCCAGCATCACCGGGACCGGCTCCTACGAGCAGTACTTC. Translated: CASITGTGSYEQYF. Full variable domain (outside the CDR3, taken from reference TRBV7-2 and TRBJ2-7): GAGVSQSPSNKVTEKGKDVELRCDPISGHTALYWYRQSLGQGLEFLIYFQGNSAPDKSGLPSDRFSAERTGGSVSTLTIQRTQQEDSAVYLCASITGTGSYEQYFGPGTRLTVT.

The sample holds a few counts of this clonotype. The V gene is TRBV10-1, the J gene TRBJ2-7, with TRBD1 as a possible D gene (5 bases). There are 15 residues in the CDR3. Trimming cost V 3 bases and J 6 bases, with 18 bases left between them. CDR1 and CDR2 (germline): WNHNN, SYGVQD (reference sequence). CDR3 protein: CASSDDSSLSGEQYF. CDR3 nucleotide sequence: TGCGCCAGCAGTGATGACAGTTCCCTTTCAGGCGAGCAGTACTTC.

The V and J genes are TRBV29-1 and TRBJ1-1; no firm D call. The germline V and J ends were trimmed by 0 bases and 3 bases, with 5 bases remaining between them. This CDR3 is 12 amino acids long. The germline V gene encodes CDR1 SQVTM and CDR2 ANQGSEA. Here the CDR3 DNA reads TGCAGCGTTGAAGATTGGGACACTGAAGCTTTCTTT. Protein product: CSVEDWDTEAFF. The full variable domain, with the rest looked up from reference TRBV29-1 and TRBJ1-1, is SAVISQKPSRDICQRGTSLTIQCQVDSQVTMMFWYRQQPGQSLTLIATANQGSEATYESGFVIDKFPISRPNLTFSTLTVSNMSPEDSSIYLCSVEDWDTEAFFGQGTRLTVV.